A selection of T cell receptor beta chains follows, all from one sample in a study of technical replicates of blood from a few donors. The protocol was immunoSEQ multiplex PCR, while the TCRdb copy is restricted to in-frame clones and leaves out a portion. The table has 80,000 or so clones, 80% to 90% seen once; the top ten hold roughly 4%. The material sequenced was PBMCs. These receptors were taken from a human donor in good health. Some clones in this sample may be carry-over from other donors' samples. CDR3s include the opening cysteine and the closing phenylalanine or tryptophan. A D gene is named only where the DNA matches it firmly. Clone size is given for some rows only: seen once, a few or many times, or a class if the clone is expanded.

D gene	J gene	clone size	V gene	CDR3 protein	CDR3 DNA
TRBD1	TRBJ1-4	once	TRBV4-3	CASSPEGARSGTNEKLFF	TGCGCCAGCAGCCCGGAGGGGGCACGATCGGGTACTAATGAAAAACTGTTTTTT
TRBD2	TRBJ2-3	-	TRBV13	CASSPGGPPSTDTQYF	TGTGCCAGCAGCCCGGGGGGACCCCCTAGCACAGATACGCAGTATTTT
TRBD2	TRBJ2-1	-	TRBV7-2	CASSLPLTSGGVSYNEQFF	TGTGCCAGCAGCTTACCTTTGACTAGCGGGGGTGTGTCCTACAATGAGCAGTTCTTC
-	TRBJ1-1	few	TRBV30	CAWRFAGLNTEAFF	TGTGCCTGGAGGTTCGCGGGACTAAACACTGAAGCTTTCTTT
TRBD1	TRBJ1-1	-	TRBV7-2	CASRSLNRDRVAFF	TGTGCCAGCAGGTCGCTTAACCGGGACAGGGTGGCTTTCTTT
-	TRBJ2-7	-	TRBV4-1	CASSLTGDEQYF	TGCGCCAGCAGCCTGACGGGGGACGAGCAGTACTTC
TRBD1	TRBJ2-7	-	TRBV18	CASSPKGTGTSEQYF	TGTGCCAGCTCACCTAAAGGGACAGGGACTTCCGAGCAGTACTTC
-	TRBJ1-1	-	TRBV5-4	CASSRGFEAFF	TGTGCCAGCAGCCGGGGATTTGAAGCTTTCTTT
-	TRBJ1-2	few	TRBV23-1	CASSHPVSCRGAFCGYTF	TGCGCCAGCAGTCACCCGGTTTCTTGTCGGGGGGCCTTTTGCGGCTACACCTTC
TRBD1	TRBJ2-7	-	TRBV5-1	CASSPDRSREQYF	TGCGCCAGCAGCCCGGACAGGTCGAGAGAGCAGTACTTC
TRBD1	TRBJ2-2	-	TRBV11-2	CASKKIDRDTGELFF	TGTGCCAGCAAAAAGATAGACAGGGACACCGGGGAGCTGTTTTTT
-	TRBJ2-2	-	TRBV5-1	CASSLEESRPGELFF	TGCGCCAGCAGCTTGGAGGAGTCTCGGCCCGGGGAGCTGTTTTTT
TRBD2	TRBJ2-3	-	TRBV5-4	CASSNLAGGPNTQYF	TGTGCCAGCAGCAATCTAGCGGGGGGGCCGAATACGCAGTATTTT
TRBD2	TRBJ2-7	-	TRBV12-5	CASGLETSRSYEQYF	TGTGCTAGTGGTTTGGAGACTAGCAGGTCCTACGAGCAGTACTTC
TRBD1	TRBJ1-5	-	TRBV19	CASSSQGDRNQPQHF	TGTGCCAGTAGTTCGCAGGGGGACCGCAATCAGCCCCAGCATTTT
TRBD1	TRBJ2-7	-	TRBV7-2	CASSPWTGREQYF	TGTGCCAGCAGCCCCTGGACAGGGAGGGAGCAGTACTTC
-	TRBJ2-7	-	TRBV7-3	CASSLNPSASYEQYF	TGTGCCAGCAGCTTAAATCCTAGCGCATCCTACGAGCAGTACTTC
-	TRBJ2-7	-	TRBV29-1	CSGTLGTTEQYF	TGCAGCGGGACCCTTGGGACAACCGAGCAGTACTTC
-	TRBJ2-7	-	TRBV19	CASSNLRVSYEQYF	TGTGCCAGTAGTAATCTCAGGGTTTCCTACGAGCAGTACTTC
-	TRBJ2-5	-	TRBV4-3	CASSQEYSGQKETQYF	TGCGCCAGCAGCCAAGAGTATAGTGGACAGAAAGAGACCCAGTACTTC
TRBD1	TRBJ1-1	-	TRBV14	CASSLRTGGYTEAFF	TGTGCCAGCAGCCTAAGGACAGGGGGTTACACTGAAGCTTTCTTT
TRBD2	TRBJ2-7	-	TRBV4-1	CASSHILAGGGPEQYF	TGCGCCAGCAGCCATATTCTAGCGGGAGGAGGGCCCGAGCAGTACTTC
TRBD2	TRBJ2-3	-	TRBV7-9	CASSLALGTSGSTDTQYF	TGTGCCAGCAGCTTAGCGCTTGGGACTAGCGGTAGCACAGATACGCAGTATTTT
TRBD2	TRBJ2-3	-	TRBV5-1	CASSSGTSGPRTDTQYF	TGCGCCAGCAGCTCCGGGACTAGCGGACCTCGCACAGATACGCAGTATTTT
-	TRBJ2-1	-	TRBV4-2	CASSSGMGARSYNEQFF	TGTGCCAGCAGCTCCGGGATGGGGGCGAGAAGCTACAATGAGCAGTTCTTC
-	TRBJ1-1	-	TRBV7-3	CASSLAGLGSTEAFF	TGTGCCAGCAGCTTGGCGGGACTCGGGTCCACTGAAGCTTTCTTT
TRBD1	TRBJ1-2	-	TRBV4-3	CASSYGQGYGYTF	TGCGCCAGCAGTTACGGACAGGGTTATGGCTACACCTTC
-	TRBJ2-4	-	TRBV4-2	CASSHRTGRENIQYF	TGTGCCAGCAGCCACCGAACAGGGAGAGAAAACATTCAGTACTTC
-	TRBJ2-3	-	TRBV29-1	CSVGAGHTDTQYF	TGCAGCGTTGGGGCGGGCCACACAGATACGCAGTATTTT
-	TRBJ2-5	once	TRBV4-3	CASSQERGGETQYF	TGCGCCAGCAGCCAAGAGCGTGGCGGGGAGACCCAGTACTTC
TRBD1	TRBJ1-1	-	TRBV18	CASSPVWDRVVNTEAFF	TGTGCCAGCTCACCGGTGTGGGACAGGGTTGTGAACACTGAAGCTTTCTTT
TRBD2	TRBJ2-7	-	TRBV9	CASSDGGAYEQYF	TGTGCCAGCAGCGATGGGGGGGCCTACGAGCAGTACTTC
-	TRBJ1-2	-	TRBV5-1	CASSQGAYGYTF	TGCGCCAGCAGCCAAGGGGCGTATGGCTACACCTTC